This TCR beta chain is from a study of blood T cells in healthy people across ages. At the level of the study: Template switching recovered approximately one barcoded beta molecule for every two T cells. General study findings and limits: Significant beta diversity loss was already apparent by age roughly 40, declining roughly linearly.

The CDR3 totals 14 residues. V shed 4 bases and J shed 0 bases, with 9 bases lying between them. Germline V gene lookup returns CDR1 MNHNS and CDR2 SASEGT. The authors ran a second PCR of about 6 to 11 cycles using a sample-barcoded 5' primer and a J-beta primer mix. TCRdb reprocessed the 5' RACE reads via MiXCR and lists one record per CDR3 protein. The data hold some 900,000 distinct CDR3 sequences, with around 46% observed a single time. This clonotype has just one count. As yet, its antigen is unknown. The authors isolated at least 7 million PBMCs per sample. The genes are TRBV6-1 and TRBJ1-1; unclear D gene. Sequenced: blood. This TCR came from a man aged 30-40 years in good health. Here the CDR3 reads CASSGTELNTEAFF. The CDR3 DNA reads TGTGCCAGCAGTGGTACAGAGTTGAACACTGAAGCTTTCTTT.